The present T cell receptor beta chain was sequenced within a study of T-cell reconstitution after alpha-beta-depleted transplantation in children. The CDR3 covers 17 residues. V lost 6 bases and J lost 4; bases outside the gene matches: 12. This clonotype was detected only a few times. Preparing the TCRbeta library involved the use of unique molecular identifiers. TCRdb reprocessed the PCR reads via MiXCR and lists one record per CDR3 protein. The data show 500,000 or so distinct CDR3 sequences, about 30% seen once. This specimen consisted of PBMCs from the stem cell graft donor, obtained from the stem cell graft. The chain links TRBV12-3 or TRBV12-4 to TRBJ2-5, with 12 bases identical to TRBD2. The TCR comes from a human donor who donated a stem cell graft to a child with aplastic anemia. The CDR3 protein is CASSKYPKTSGGETQYF. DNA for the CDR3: TGTGCCAGCAGCAAATATCCTAAGACTAGCGGGGGAGAGACCCAGTACTTC.